These T cell receptor beta chains were read from a single sample in a study of beta chain features in type 1 diabetes. Measured with immunoSEQ multiplex PCR; TCRdb has only the in-frame clones, and not every one. The table lists 300,000 to 450,000 clones, about 19% of them singletons. Material for sequencing was naive CD4+ T cells from blood. All receptors come from a woman between 18 and 29 years old in good health. Each CDR3 is given with its conserved first and last residue. Each record gives: clone size, J gene, V gene, D gene, CDR3 protein, CDR3 DNA. D genes are given only for firm matches. Expanded clones get a size class; other rows say once, few or many, or leave the size out.

-,TRBJ2-7,TRBV13,-,CASSLRDVGVSYEQYF,TGTGCCAGCAGCTTACGAGACGTGGGAGTCTCCTACGAGCAGTACTTC
-,TRBJ2-3,TRBV7-9,TRBD1,CASSLPWTGGRTDTQYF,TGTGCCAGCAGCTTACCGTGGACAGGCGGACGCACAGATACGCAGTATTTT
-,TRBJ2-4,TRBV15,-,CATSRGPPALHF,TGTGCCACCAGCAGAGGGCCGCCCGCTTTACACTTC
few,TRBJ1-6,TRBV5-1,-,CASSSGGSPLHF,TGCGCCAGCAGCTCCGGCGGGTCACCCCTCCACTTT
-,TRBJ2-3,TRBV19,-,CASSIRHQKRYF,TGTGCCAGTAGTATCCGACACCAAAAACGGTATTTT
few,TRBJ2-1,TRBV5-1,TRBD2,CASSSSGLAGVNEQFF,TGCGCCAGCAGCTCCAGCGGACTAGCGGGGGTCAATGAGCAGTTCTTC
few,TRBJ1-1,TRBV30,-,CAWTVGGTEAFF,TGTGCCTGGACAGTTGGCGGCACTGAAGCTTTCTTT
-,TRBJ1-1,TRBV5-6,-,CASIISEGGNTEAFF,TGTGCCAGCATAATATCGGAGGGTGGGAACACTGAAGCTTTCTTT
few,TRBJ1-1,TRBV5-1,-,CASSLGDNGKAFF,TGCGCCAGCAGCTTGGGGGACAATGGAAAAGCTTTCTTT
few,TRBJ2-3,TRBV5-4,-,CASGVGRRGLTDTQYF,TGTGCCAGCGGGGTTGGTCGGCGGGGCCTCACAGATACGCAGTATTTT
-,TRBJ2-6,TRBV13,-,CASSLPQWGADGANVLTF,TGTGCCAGCAGCTTACCCCAATGGGGCGCGGATGGGGCCAACGTCCTGACTTTC
few,TRBJ2-7,TRBV6-5,TRBD1,CASSYGQVVIYEQYF,TGTGCCAGCAGTTACGGACAGGTCGTTATCTACGAGCAGTACTTC
few,TRBJ2-7,TRBV5-4,TRBD1,CASSFDRATYEQYF,TGTGCCAGCAGCTTTGACAGGGCGACCTACGAGCAGTACTTC
-,TRBJ1-3,TRBV30,-,CAWSVTGGNTIYF,TGTGCCTGGAGTGTAACAGGAGGAAACACCATATATTTT
-,TRBJ1-1,TRBV29-1,TRBD1,CSVAGQRNTEAFF,TGCAGCGTTGCGGGACAGAGGAACACTGAAGCTTTCTTT
few,TRBJ2-1,TRBV6-5,TRBD2,CASSGLAGGENEQFF,TGTGCCAGCTCCGGGCTAGCGGGAGGGGAAAATGAGCAGTTCTTC
few,TRBJ1-5,TRBV27,-,CASRPSPPGTREPDQPQHF,TGTGCCAGCAGGCCCAGCCCCCCCGGGACTCGAGAGCCCGATCAGCCCCAGCATTTT
-,TRBJ2-7,TRBV29-1,TRBD2,CSVGEGVYEQYF,TGCAGCGTGGGGGAGGGCGTCTACGAGCAGTACTTC
once,TRBJ1-1,TRBV5-8,-,CASSQRDTLAFF,TGTGCCAGCAGCCAAAGGGACACCCTGGCTTTCTTT
few,TRBJ2-3,TRBV7-9,-,CASSLAASWGTSTDTQYF,TGTGCCAGCAGCTTAGCCGCCTCCTGGGGGACTAGCACAGATACGCAGTATTTT
-,TRBJ2-5,TRBV6-5,TRBD1,CASSPTGTGRETQYF,TGTGCCAGCAGTCCGACCGGGACAGGGAGAGAGACCCAGTACTTC
-,TRBJ1-3,TRBV30,-,CAWSPDSLGNTIYF,TGTGCCTGGAGCCCGGACAGTTTAGGCAACACCATATATTTT
few,TRBJ2-5,TRBV5-6,-,CASSLAGLPAQYF,TGTGCCAGCAGCTTAGCGGGCCTCCCTGCCCAGTACTTC
-,TRBJ2-3,TRBV7-9,TRBD1,CASSPGQGLRTDTQYF,TGTGCCAGCAGCCCGGGACAGGGACTCCGAACAGATACGCAGTATTTT
few,TRBJ2-1,TRBV7-9,-,CASSLAGHYNEQFF,TGTGCCAGCAGCTTAGCGGGCCACTACAATGAGCAGTTCTTC
-,TRBJ1-5,TRBV21-1,-,CASRPDRGGSNQPQHF,TGTGCCAGCAGACCCGACAGGGGCGGGAGCAATCAGCCCCAGCATTTT
few,TRBJ2-7,TRBV10-3,TRBD1,CAISESQGAYYEQYF,TGTGCCATCAGTGAGTCGCAGGGGGCGTATTACGAGCAGTACTTC
-,TRBJ2-3,TRBV29-1,-,CSVDGGGPPWGDTQYF,TGCAGCGTTGATGGAGGTGGACCCCCCTGGGGAGATACGCAGTATTTT
few,TRBJ1-1,TRBV5-4,-,CASSLRDSGIDFF,TGTGCCAGCAGCTTGAGAGACTCAGGGATTGATTTCTTT
-,TRBJ1-2,TRBV30,-,CAWSVTGALGWSGYTF,TGTGCCTGGAGTGTGACAGGAGCGCTTGGATGGAGTGGCTACACCTTC
-,TRBJ1-6,TRBV6-5,TRBD1,CAARTGYYSPLHF,TGTGCCGCCCGGACAGGGTATTATTCACCCCTCCACTTT
few,TRBJ1-2,TRBV5-6,-,CASSLGQGTLGYTF,TGTGCCAGCAGCTTGGGGCAGGGGACGCTTGGCTACACCTTC
-,TRBJ2-7,TRBV5-1,TRBD2,CASSFASGGYEQYF,TGCGCCAGCAGCTTCGCTAGCGGGGGCTACGAGCAGTACTTC